A single sample is the source of the 20 T cell receptor beta chains below, sequenced in a study of read filtering for tumor transcriptome and immune sequencing. Molecular barcoded adaptors covering alpha/delta and beta/gamma chains were used on about 0.4 ug RNA. One entry per CDR3 protein, called by TCRdb with MiXCR from the reads. This table holds approximately 93,000 distinct CDR3 sequences, roughly 21% found once. What was sequenced was a population of CD138-negative cells sorted from bone marrow. These receptors all stem from a donor aged 40 or over with multiple myeloma.

This clonotype was counted at least ten times. This chain uses TRBV7-9 with TRBJ1-1; D is undetermined. The V gene lost 6 bases and the J gene lost 0 bases, with 8 bases spanning the gap. The CDR3 contains 13 residues. The germline V gene encodes CDR1 SEHNR and CDR2 FQNEAQ (reference sequence). The CDR3 reads CASRPALNTEAFF. The DNA for the CDR3 is TGTGCCAGCAGACCAGCGCTGAACACTGAAGCTTTCTTT.

This clonotype was detected many times. This rearrangement joins TRBV11-2 to TRBJ2-7, with D possibly being TRBD2 (6 bases). CDR1 is SGHAT and CDR2 is FQNNGV in the germline V gene. Trimming stripped 5 bases from V and 4 bases from J, with 15 bases between. The CDR3 runs to 14 residues. Here the CDR3 DNA reads TGTGCCAGCAGCCCCGTGGGGGGAGTGTACGAGCAGTACTTC. Amino acids: CASSPVGGVYEQYF.

To note about this clonotype: A much larger clone differs from this one at a single base, so this may be a read error. V and J are TRBV28 and TRBJ2-7, with D possibly TRBD2 on 5 matching bases. Germline V gene sequence: CDR1 MDHEN, CDR2 SYDVKM. The CDR3 runs 16 residues. Between the trimmed V and J ends, which lost 6 bases and 2 bases, there was a span of 20 bases. CDR3 region: CASRPPVRVGAYEQYF. The CDR3 region has the DNA TGTGCCAGCAGGCCACCAGTGAGGGTGGGAGCCTACGAGCAGTACTTC.

With respect to this clonotype: The conserved phenylalanine or tryptophan is not found at the CDR3 terminus, so this likely reflects a read error. The chain uses TRBV11-2 and TRBJ2-1; a weak D match, TRBD1 (6 bases). This CDR3 has 15 residues. V lost 3 bases and J 7 bases, leaving 16 bases between the germline ends. From germline, CDR1 is SGHAT and CDR2 FQNNGV. The CDR3 DNA sequence: TGTGCCAGCAGCTTGGGAATTGACAGGAGGAATGAGCAGTTCCTC. Its protein product is CASSLGIDRRNEQFL.

At least ten counts were recorded for this clonotype. This CDR3 reads CASSVDAGRLNTEAFF. Here the CDR3 DNA reads TGTGCCAGCAGCGTAGATGCGGGCAGACTGAACACTGAAGCTTTCTTT. The V and J genes are TRBV9 and TRBJ1-1; no reliable D call. Trimming cost V 0 bases and J 0 bases, with 12 bases left between them. This CDR3 has 16 amino acids. Germline V gene data show CDR1 as SGDLS and CDR2 as YYNGEE.

This clonotype was seen at least ten times. V usage is TRBV29-1 and J usage is TRBJ1-1, with 8 bases aligning to TRBD1. The CDR3 is made up of 13 amino acids. V lost 4 bases, J lost 3 bases, and 4 bases stayed unmatched. The germline CDR1 and CDR2 sequences are SQVTM and ANQGSEA. The CDR3 spells CSVADRGYTEAFF. The DNA of the CDR3 is TGCAGCGTTGCTGACAGGGGTTACACTGAAGCTTTCTTT.

At least ten counts were recorded for this clonotype. This chain connects TRBV4-1 to TRBJ2-1; TRBD2 agrees at 10 bases. CDR1 is MGHRA, CDR2 YSYEKL, per germline. V was pared by 4 bases and J by 0 bases, with 6 bases of the junction left unmatched. This CDR3 comprises 17 residues. DNA for the CDR3: TGCGCCAGCAGCCTTTATAGCGGGGGGTCCTCCTACAATGAGCAGTTCTTC. It is translated as CASSLYSGGSSYNEQFF.

On this clonotype itself: Just one base apart from a much larger clone, this may be a read error. The CDR3 ends on some other residue instead of the conserved phenylalanine or tryptophan, so this is likely a read error. This rearrangement joins TRBV19 to TRBJ2-1; D is uncertain. The V end was cut by 1 base, the J end by 0 bases, with 7 bases between. The germline V gene has CDR1 LNHDA and CDR2 SQIVND (reference sequence). This CDR3 has 15 residues. The CDR3 coding sequence is TGTGCCAGTAGTATAGGGCTCAGCTCCTACAATGAGCAGTTCTCC. It is translated as CASSIGLSSYNEQFS.

Many counts were recorded for this clonotype. The rearrangement links TRBV28 to TRBJ2-7; weak D call: TRBD1 (6 bases). Trimming took off 5 bases at V and 10 bases at J, with 21 bases between the two ends. Germline CDR1 is MDHEN and CDR2 is SYDVKM. This CDR3 has 14 amino acids. CDR3 nucleotides: TGTGCCAGCAGTCCAAGGGGGTGGCGACAGGCACAGTACTTC. Protein sequence: CASSPRGWRQAQYF.

With regard to this clonotype: It may be a read error: a sequence one base away is much more abundant. The chain has TRBV2 and TRBJ1-1; D is uncertain. Germline-derived CDR1 and CDR2 are SNHLY and FYNNEI. This CDR3 has 12 amino acids. CDR3 region: CAIGQVDTGAFF. In DNA, the CDR3 is TGTGCCATTGGTCAGGTCGACACTGGAGCTTTCTTT.

This clonotype has a count of ten or more. This chain links TRBV11-1 with TRBJ2-2; D is uncertain. CDR3 length: 13 amino acids. Germline V gene sequence: CDR1 SGHAT, CDR2 FQDESV (reference sequence). The V end lost 3 bases, the J end lost 7 bases, and 9 bases lay between the germline ends. CDR3 protein: CASSLERGGELFF. For the CDR3, the DNA is TGTGCCAGCAGCTTGGAGAGAGGCGGGGAGCTGTTTTTT.

This clonotype was seen at least ten times. The genes are TRBV6-2 or TRBV6-3 and TRBJ1-5; 9 positions agree with TRBD1. Germline CDR1 MNHEY, CDR2 SVGEGT. The CDR3 covers 15 residues. V trimming: 4 bases; J trimming: 5 bases; junction bases outside the gene matches: 6. CDR3 DNA: TGTGCCAGCAGTTCCGGGACAGGGACCGATCAGCCCCAGCATTTT. As protein: CASSSGTGTDQPQHF.

In its sample, this clonotype was seen many times. The V and J genes are TRBV20-1 and TRBJ1-1; D gene unclear. The CDR3 is 12 amino acids. Germline V gene sequence: CDR1 DFQATT, CDR2 SNEGSKA (reference sequence). Trimming pared 6 bases from V and 5 bases from J, leaving 13 bases between. CDR3 DNA sequence: TGCAGTGCGTCCCGGTCCCGTACTGAAGCTTTCTTT. Translation: CSASRSRTEAFF.

In its sample, this clonotype was seen many times. The chain is built from TRBV6-5 and TRBJ2-7; 8 bases align to TRBD2. In germline, CDR1 is MNHEY, CDR2 SVGAGI. The CDR3 contains 13 residues. Trimming cost V 6 bases and J 5 bases; bases outside gene matches: 6. CDR3 sequence: CASRPGGYHEQYF. CDR3 nucleotides: TGTGCCAGCAGGCCGGGGGGGTACCACGAGCAGTACTTC.

There are many counts of this clonotype. The chain employs TRBV29-1 and TRBJ2-5; D gene unclear. The germline gives CDR1 SQVTM, CDR2 ANQGSEA. The V end was cut by 0 bases, the J end by 0 bases, with 5 bases between. The CDR3 sequence is 13 residues long. The CDR3: CSVEEGYQETQYF. For the CDR3, the DNA is TGCAGCGTTGAAGAAGGGTACCAAGAGACCCAGTACTTC.

This clonotype was found a few times. The gene calls are TRBV28 and TRBJ2-2; the match to TRBD1 covers 9 bases. V was clipped by 6 bases and J by 11 bases; unmatched bases: 7. From germline, CDR1 is MDHEN and CDR2 SYDVKM. CDR3 size: 13 residues. DNA of the CDR3: TGTGCCAGCAGGAGACAGGGGGTCGTAGAGCTGTTTTTT. This translates into CASRRQGVVELFF.

The table lists this clonotype with a few counts. In DNA form, the CDR3 reads TGTGCCAGCAGCTTCCGGGGTTCTTACTACAATGAGCAGTTCTTC. Its protein product is CASSFRGSYYNEQFF. V is TRBV11-2 and J is TRBJ2-1, with D maybe TRBD2 (5 bases). The V and J ends lost 3 bases and 3 bases respectively, with 12 bases between them. This CDR3 contains 15 residues. The V gene's germline CDR1 is SGHAT and CDR2 FQNNGV.

This clonotype was detected only a few times. Without the conserved terminal phenylalanine or tryptophan, this CDR3 likely stems from a read error. The chain carries TRBV2 and TRBJ2-2; 8 bases agree with TRBD2. Per germline, CDR1 SNHLY and CDR2 FYNNEI. The CDR3 runs to 14 residues. Trimming cost V 7 bases and J 4 bases; bases outside gene matches: 5. The CDR3 DNA reads TGTGCCAGCACGGCAGCGGGGGCCACCGGGGAGCTGTTTTCT. Amino acid sequence: CASTAAGATGELFS.

In regard to this clonotype: One junction end does not reproduce the germline sequence, and a read error may be involved. The chain recombines TRBV18 with TRBJ1-1; D uncertain. Germline V gene lookup returns CDR1 KGHSH and CDR2 LQKENI. The CDR3 is 15 residues long. The CDR3 DNA follows: TGTGCCAGCTCACCCACCCCGACGGGGAACTCTGAAGCTTTCTTT. Translated: CASSPTPTGNSEAFF.

This clonotype has more than one count but fewer than ten. This sequence joins TRBV11-2 and TRBJ2-2; 9 bases are a match to TRBD1. V was pared by 4 bases and J by 7 bases, with 10 bases of the junction left unmatched. The length of the CDR3 is 16 residues. CDR1 is SGHAT and CDR2 is FQNNGV in the germline V gene. The CDR3 DNA sequence: TGTGCCAGCAGCTCTCCGGGACAGGGTTTCGGCGGGGAGCTGTTTTTT. It encodes CASSSPGQGFGGELFF.